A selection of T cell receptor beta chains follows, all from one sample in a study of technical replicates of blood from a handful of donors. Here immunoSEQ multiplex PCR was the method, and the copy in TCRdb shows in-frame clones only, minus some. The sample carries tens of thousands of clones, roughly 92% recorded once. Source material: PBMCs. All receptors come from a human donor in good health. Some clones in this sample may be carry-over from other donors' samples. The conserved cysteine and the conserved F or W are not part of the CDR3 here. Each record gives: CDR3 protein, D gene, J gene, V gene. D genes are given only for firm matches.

ASSLVEDTEAF - TRBJ1-1 TRBV27
ASLNPRGHEQY TRBD1 TRBJ2-7 TRBV27
ASSLYGNTGGNQPQH TRBD1 TRBJ1-5 TRBV7-6
ASSQEGQGTHGYT TRBD1 TRBJ1-2 TRBV4-1
ASSSRQLFYEQY - TRBJ2-7 TRBV19
ASSSRTSGGSETQY TRBD2 TRBJ2-5 TRBV7-7
ASSEVRLAVEDTQY TRBD2 TRBJ2-3 TRBV2
ASKLGTGAYEQY TRBD1 TRBJ2-7 TRBV6-1
ASSEVRTSYNEQY TRBD2 TRBJ2-7 TRBV6-1
ASSPAGGYSPLH TRBD1 TRBJ1-6 TRBV5-1
ASSTTGAYGNTIY TRBD1 TRBJ1-3 TRBV6-6
ASSPRTGDGYT TRBD1 TRBJ1-2 TRBV7-9
ACQGGARMNTEAF TRBD1 TRBJ1-1 TRBV30
ASSHSPGQYNEQF - TRBJ2-1 TRBV5-1
ASSYSGYHEQY - TRBJ2-7 TRBV2
ASSSQGSTEAF - TRBJ1-1 TRBV7-2
ASSRDQGSYGYT - TRBJ1-2 TRBV13
SAYLFAEQY - TRBJ2-7 TRBV20-1
ASSPGLAYTGELF TRBD2 TRBJ2-2 TRBV6-5
ASSRLGLRRGSTDTQY - TRBJ2-3 TRBV11-2
ASSSGTRGEKLF - TRBJ1-4 TRBV7-2
ASSQTDRGSYEQY TRBD1 TRBJ2-7 TRBV18
AWSSRPGQGAVYGYT TRBD1 TRBJ1-2 TRBV30
ASSFGGENTEAF - TRBJ1-1 TRBV27
ASSWGGTGETQY - TRBJ2-5 TRBV5-6
ASRGGSGELF TRBD2 TRBJ2-2 TRBV5-4
ASSGKGYDGYT - TRBJ1-2 TRBV2
ASSWSVSYNEQF - TRBJ2-1 TRBV6-5
ASSFPNRVGANVLT - TRBJ2-6 TRBV7-8
ASSQDLYRRGAEAF - TRBJ1-1 TRBV4-3
SVEGGLAGDSSYEQY TRBD2 TRBJ2-7 TRBV29-1
ASRGGGGNQPQH - TRBJ1-5 TRBV6-5
ASRKGLAGSQETQY TRBD2 TRBJ2-5 TRBV2